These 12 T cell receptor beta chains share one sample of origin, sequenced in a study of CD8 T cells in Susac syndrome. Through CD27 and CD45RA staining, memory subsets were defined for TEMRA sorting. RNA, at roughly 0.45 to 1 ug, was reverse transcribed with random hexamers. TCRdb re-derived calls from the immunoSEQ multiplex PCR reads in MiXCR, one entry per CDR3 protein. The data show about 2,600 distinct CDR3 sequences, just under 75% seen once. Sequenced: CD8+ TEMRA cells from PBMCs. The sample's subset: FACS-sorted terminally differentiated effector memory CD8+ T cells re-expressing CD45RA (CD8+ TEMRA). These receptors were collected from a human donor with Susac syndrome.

The DNA of the CDR3 is TGTGCCAGCAGCAGTGGAGAGAGGGGATACGAGCAGTACTTC. Translating gives CASSSGERGYEQYF. J is TRBJ2-7 and V is TRBV7-9; D tentatively fits TRBD1 or TRBD2 (5 bases each). V dropped 5 bases and J dropped 4 bases, with 15 bases sitting between them. The CDR3 has 14 amino acids. From germline, CDR1 is SEHNR and CDR2 FQNEAQ (reference sequence).

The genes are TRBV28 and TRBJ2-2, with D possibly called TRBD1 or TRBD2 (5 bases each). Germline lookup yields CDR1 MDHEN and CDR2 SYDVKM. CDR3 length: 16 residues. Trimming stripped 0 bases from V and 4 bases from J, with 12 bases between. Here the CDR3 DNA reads TGTGCCAGCAGTTTATGGGGACCATGGAGCACCGGGGAGCTGTTTTTT. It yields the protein CASSLWGPWSTGELFF.

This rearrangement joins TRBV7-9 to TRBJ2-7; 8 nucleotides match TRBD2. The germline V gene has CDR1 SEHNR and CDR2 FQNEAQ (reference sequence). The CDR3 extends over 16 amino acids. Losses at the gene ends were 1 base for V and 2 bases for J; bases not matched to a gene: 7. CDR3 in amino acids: CASSLEFGGAPYEQYF. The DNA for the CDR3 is TGTGCCAGCAGCTTAGAGTTCGGGGGGGCCCCCTACGAGCAGTACTTC. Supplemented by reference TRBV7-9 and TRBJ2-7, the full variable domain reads DTGVSQNPRHKITKRGQNVTFRCDPISEHNRLYWYRQTLGQGPEFLTYFQNEAQLEKSRLLSDRFSAERPKGSFSTLEIQRTEQGDSAMYLCASSLEFGGAPYEQYFGPGTRLTVT.

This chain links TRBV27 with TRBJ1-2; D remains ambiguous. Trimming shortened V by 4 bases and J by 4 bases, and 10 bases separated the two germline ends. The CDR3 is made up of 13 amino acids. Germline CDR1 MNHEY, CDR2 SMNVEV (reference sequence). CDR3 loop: CASSSSRSYGYTF. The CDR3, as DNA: TGTGCCAGCAGTTCTAGTAGGAGCTATGGCTACACCTTC.

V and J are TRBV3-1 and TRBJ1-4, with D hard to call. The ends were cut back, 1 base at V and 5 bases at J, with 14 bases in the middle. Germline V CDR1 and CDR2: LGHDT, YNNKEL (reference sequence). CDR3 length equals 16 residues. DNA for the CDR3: TGTGCCAGCAGCCAAGCATCGTCCTGGGGAAATGAAAAACTGTTTTTT. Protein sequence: CASSQASSWGNEKLFF.

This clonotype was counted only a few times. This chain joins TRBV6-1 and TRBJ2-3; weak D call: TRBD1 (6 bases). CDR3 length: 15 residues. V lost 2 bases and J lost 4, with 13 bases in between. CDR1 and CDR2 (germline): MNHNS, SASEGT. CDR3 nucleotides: TGTGCCAGCAGTGAACTTGTGCGGACAGCAGATACGCAGTATTTT. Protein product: CASSELVRTADTQYF.

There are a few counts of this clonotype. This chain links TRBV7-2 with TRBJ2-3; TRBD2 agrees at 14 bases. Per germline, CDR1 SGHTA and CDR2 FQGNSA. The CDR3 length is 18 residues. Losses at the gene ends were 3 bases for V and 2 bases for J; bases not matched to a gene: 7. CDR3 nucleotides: TGTGCCAGCAGCTTGGGACTAGCGGGAGTTGGGGCCACAGATACGCAGTATTTT. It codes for CASSLGLAGVGATDTQYF. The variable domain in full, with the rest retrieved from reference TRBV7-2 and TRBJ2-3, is GAGVSQSPSNKVTEKGKDVELRCDPISGHTALYWYRQSLGQGLEFLIYFQGNSAPDKSGLPSDRFSAERTGGSVSTLTIQRTQQEDSAVYLCASSLGLAGVGATDTQYFGPGTRLTVL.

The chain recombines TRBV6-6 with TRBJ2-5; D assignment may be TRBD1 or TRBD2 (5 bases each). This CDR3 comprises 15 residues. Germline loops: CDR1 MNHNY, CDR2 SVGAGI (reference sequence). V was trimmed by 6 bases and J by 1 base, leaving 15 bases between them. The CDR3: CASSATGTAQETQYF. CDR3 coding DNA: TGTGCCAGCAGCGCAACCGGGACGGCCCAAGAGACCCAGTACTTC.

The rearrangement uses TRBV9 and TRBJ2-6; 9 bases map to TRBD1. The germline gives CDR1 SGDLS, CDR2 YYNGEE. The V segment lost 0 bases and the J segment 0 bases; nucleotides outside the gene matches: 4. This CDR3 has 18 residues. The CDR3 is CASSVDKDRGSGANVLTF. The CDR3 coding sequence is TGTGCCAGCAGCGTAGATAAGGACAGGGGCTCTGGGGCCAACGTCCTGACTTTC. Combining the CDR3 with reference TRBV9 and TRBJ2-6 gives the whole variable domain DSGVTQTPKHLITATGQRVTLRCSPRSGDLSVYWYQQSLDQGLQFLIQYYNGEERAKGNILERFSAQQFPDLHSELNLSSLELGDSALYFCASSVDKDRGSGANVLTFGAGSRLTVL.

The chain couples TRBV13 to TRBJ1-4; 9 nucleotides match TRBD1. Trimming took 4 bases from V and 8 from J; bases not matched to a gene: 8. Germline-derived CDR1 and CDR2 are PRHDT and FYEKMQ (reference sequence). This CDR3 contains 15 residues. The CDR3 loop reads CASSSSDRGGEKLFF. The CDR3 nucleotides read TGTGCCAGCAGCTCCTCGGACAGGGGTGGCGAAAAACTGTTTTTT. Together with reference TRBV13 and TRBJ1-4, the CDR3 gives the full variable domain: AAGVIQSPRHLIKEKRETATLKCYPIPRHDTVYWYQQGPGQDPQFLISFYEKMQSDKGSIPDRFSAQQFSDYHSELNMSSLELGDSALYFCASSSSDRGGEKLFFGSGTQLSVL.

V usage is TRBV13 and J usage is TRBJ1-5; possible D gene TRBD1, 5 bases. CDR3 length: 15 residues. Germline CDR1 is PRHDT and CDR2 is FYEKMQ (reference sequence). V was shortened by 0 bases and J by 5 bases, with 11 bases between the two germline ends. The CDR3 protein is CASSLGPGVDQPQHF. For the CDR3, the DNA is TGTGCCAGCAGCTTAGGGCCGGGGGTCGATCAGCCCCAGCATTTT.

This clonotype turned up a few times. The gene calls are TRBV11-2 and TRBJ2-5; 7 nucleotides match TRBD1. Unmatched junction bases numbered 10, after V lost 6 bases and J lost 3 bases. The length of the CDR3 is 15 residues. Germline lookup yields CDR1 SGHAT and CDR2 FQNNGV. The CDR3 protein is CASSYHLTGEETQYF. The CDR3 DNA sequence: TGTGCCAGCAGTTACCACCTAACAGGGGAAGAGACCCAGTACTTC.